This TCR beta chain was obtained from a study of response to subunit inactivated influenza vaccine. This CDR3 has 15 residues. The germline gives CDR1 SGDLS, CDR2 YYNGEE. Worth noting for this clonotype: A read error may account for a junction end that differs from germline.

TCRdb recomputed calls from the RT-PCR reads with MiXCR, one row per CDR3 protein. The sample contains hundreds of thousands of distinct CDR3 sequences, 6% to 9% of which appear only once. This TCR derives from a man aged 50-75 years who received an inactivated influenza vaccine. Sequencing used PBMCs from blood, obtained 23 to 25 months after vaccination. The V gene is TRBV9, the J gene TRBJ2-5; maybe TRBD2 (5 bases). The CDR3 nucleotides are TGTGCCAGCAGCGTAGAACCGCGGGCTCAAGAGACCAAGTACTTC. As protein: CASSVEPRAQETKYF.